The 25 T cell receptor beta chains presented below share a single source sample, sequenced in a study of blood T cell repertoires in COVID-19. TCRdb's table, derived via immunoSEQ multiplex PCR, lists solely in-frame clones and lacks some. Of 220,000 or so clones listed, 82% are singletons. The sequencing sample was made of PBMCs or T cells enriched from blood (not recorded which). Receptor source: an older woman who had recovered from COVID-19.

The chain recombines TRBV5-6 with TRBJ2-7; D might be TRBD2 (6 bases). Germline V gene sequence: CDR1 SGHDT, CDR2 YYEEEE. V was shortened by 4 bases and J by 3 bases, with 26 bases between the two germline ends. The CDR3 runs to 18 residues. The CDR3 DNA reads as TGTGCCAGCAGCGACACTATTAGGAGGGGAATTATTAGCTACGAGCAGTACTTC. Its translation: CASSDTIRRGIISYEQYF.

The V call is TRBV4-1, the J call TRBJ2-2; TRBD2 matches 9 bases. J gave up 2 bases and V 5 bases, and 6 bases lay outside the gene matches. Germline V gene sequence: CDR1 MGHRA, CDR2 YSYEKL. This CDR3 is built from 16 residues. Here the CDR3 reads CASSASGGINTGELFF. Here the CDR3 DNA reads TGCGCCAGCAGCGCAAGCGGGGGGATAAACACCGGGGAGCTGTTTTTT.

This clone appeared many times. The chain has TRBV2 and TRBJ2-3; 7 bases match TRBD2. There are 19 residues in the CDR3. The V gene end was trimmed by 5 bases and the J gene end by 0 bases; junction bases not matched to a gene: 17. Germline V gene data show CDR1 as SNHLY and CDR2 as FYNNEI. CDR3 sequence (DNA): TGTGCCAGCAGTCCAATTATCCTCTCTAGCGGTGCTAGCACAGATACGCAGTATTTT. Translating it yields CASSPIILSSGASTDTQYF.

The V gene is TRBV7-6, the J gene TRBJ1-3; no firm D call. This CDR3 region has 11 residues. The V end was cut by 5 bases, the J end by 3 bases, with 2 bases between. Germline V gives CDR1 SGHVS, CDR2 FNYEAQ. CDR3 sequence reads: CASSLGNTIYF. The DNA of the CDR3 is TGTGCCAGCAGCCTTGGAAACACCATATATTTT.

This clone is a singleton in its sample. The rearrangement joins TRBV10-3 to TRBJ1-2; 7 positions agree with TRBD1. This CDR3 comprises 14 residues. The V and J ends lost 7 bases and 5 bases, in that order; junction bases with no gene match: 10. CDR1 is ENHRY and CDR2 is SYGVKD in the germline V gene. DNA of the CDR3: TGTGCCATCACCCGACAGGGAGTGAATTATGGCTACACCTTC. It codes for CAITRQGVNYGYTF.

The rearrangement uses TRBV2 and TRBJ2-5, with D possibly TRBD1 on 7 matching bases. CDR1 and CDR2 (germline): SNHLY, FYNNEI. The V and J ends lost 5 bases and 5 bases respectively, with 15 bases between them. The CDR3 is 14 residues long. CDR3 in amino acids: CASSQSRGRETQYF. CDR3 coding DNA: TGTGCCAGCAGTCAAAGCAGGGGGAGGGAGACCCAGTACTTC.

J is TRBJ1-3 and V is TRBV3-1 (or the pseudogene TRBV3-2); no reliable D call. The germline CDR1 and CDR2 sequences are LGHDT and YNNKEL (reference sequence). With 3 bases removed from V and 4 bases from J, the gap between germline ends came to 10 bases. This CDR3 is 14 amino acids long. Written as DNA, the CDR3 is TGTGCCAGCAGCCAGCCGGGATGGGGAAACACCATATATTTT. It is translated as CASSQPGWGNTIYF.

The CDR3 protein is CASSSRSGLNGYTF. For the CDR3, the DNA is TGTGCCAGCAGTTCCCGATCAGGGTTGAATGGCTACACCTTC. This chain uses TRBV6-5 with TRBJ1-2; possible D gene TRBD1, 5 bases. Trimming removed 4 bases at V and 6 bases at J, with 15 bases between. Germline V gene lookup returns CDR1 MNHEY and CDR2 SVGAGI. CDR3 length: 14 residues.

The chain uses TRBV19 and TRBJ2-1, with D tentatively TRBD1 (6 bases). The CDR3 runs 14 residues. CDR1 is LNHDA and CDR2 is SQIVND in the germline V gene (reference sequence). Between the trimmed V and J ends, which lost 1 base and 8 bases, there was a span of 12 bases. CDR3 sequence reads: CASSIAGVRDEQFF. The CDR3 coding sequence is TGTGCCAGTAGTATAGCAGGGGTGAGGGATGAGCAGTTCTTC. The full variable domain, with the rest looked up from reference TRBV19 and TRBJ2-1, is DGGITQSPKYLFRKEGQNVTLSCEQNLNHDAMYWYRQDPGQGLRLIYYSQIVNDFQKGDIAEGYSVSREKKESFPLTVTSAQKNPTAFYLCASSIAGVRDEQFFGPGTRLTVL.

The gene calls are TRBV7-7 and TRBJ2-2; 7 bases agree with TRBD1. CDR3 length equals 13 residues. Germline V CDR1 and CDR2: SSHAT, FNYEAQ (reference sequence). V lost 4 bases and J lost 9; bases outside the gene matches: 5. CDR3 DNA sequence: TGTGCCAGCAGCTCGGACAGGCGTCGGGAGCTGTTTTTT. It translates to CASSSDRRRELFF.

The genes are TRBV7-9 and TRBJ1-1; D possibly corresponds to TRBD1 (6 bases). This CDR3 contains 14 residues. CDR1 and CDR2 (germline): SEHNR, FQNEAQ (reference sequence). Trimming removed 3 bases from V and 0 bases from J, with 8 bases in between. CDR3 nucleotide sequence: TGTGCCAGCAGCTTTGGGGGCCTGAACACTGAAGCTTTCTTT. This encodes CASSFGGLNTEAFF.

V usage is TRBV19 and J usage is TRBJ1-1, with 8 positions matching TRBD1. The CDR3 has 15 amino acids. V gave up 4 bases and J gave up 4 bases; unmatched junction bases: 8. Per germline, CDR1 LNHDA and CDR2 SQIVND (reference sequence). CDR3 in amino acids: CASSRGNRGTTEAFF. The CDR3 coding sequence is TGTGCCAGTAGTAGGGGGAACAGGGGGACCACTGAAGCTTTCTTT. Full variable domain (outside the CDR3, taken from reference TRBV19 and TRBJ1-1): DGGITQSPKYLFRKEGQNVTLSCEQNLNHDAMYWYRQDPGQGLRLIYYSQIVNDFQKGDIAEGYSVSREKKESFPLTVTSAQKNPTAFYLCASSRGNRGTTEAFFGQGTRLTVV.

The rearrangement joins TRBV7-2 to TRBJ2-1; 8 nucleotides agree with TRBD1. CDR3 size: 17 residues. The V gene end was trimmed by 5 bases and the J gene end by 8 bases; junction bases not matched to a gene: 17. CDR1 SGHTA and CDR2 FQGNSA come from the germline V gene. The CDR3 coding sequence is TGTGCCAGCAGCCCTTTACTCGGTGGACAGGGAGGCGATGAGCAGTTCTTC. Its protein is CASSPLLGGQGGDEQFF.

V is TRBV7-2 and J is TRBJ2-3; 9 bases are shared with TRBD2. J gave up 5 bases and V 0 bases, and 9 bases lay outside the gene matches. The germline gives CDR1 SGHTA, CDR2 FQGNSA. This CDR3 comprises 17 residues. CDR3 region: CASSLALGGGAEDTQYF. The CDR3 coding sequence is TGTGCCAGCAGCTTAGCGTTGGGCGGGGGGGCCGAAGATACGCAGTATTTT.

This clone was detected only once. The rearrangement links TRBV3-1 (or the pseudogene TRBV3-2) to TRBJ2-3; 10 positions agree with TRBD1. V dropped 3 bases and J dropped 1; count of bases not matched to a gene: 7. The CDR3 spans 17 residues. Germline CDR1 reads LGHDT; CDR2 reads YNNKEL (reference sequence). The CDR3 spells CASSHGGTGEGTDTQYF. CDR3 bases: TGTGCCAGCAGCCACGGGGGGACAGGGGAAGGCACAGATACGCAGTATTTT.

This clone was recorded only once. V gene TRBV29-1 combines with J gene TRBJ1-1; TRBD1 matches 9 bases. The CDR3 totals 15 residues. The germline gives CDR1 SQVTM, CDR2 ANQGSEA. The ends lost 6 bases at V and 3 bases at J; junction bases unmatched: 11. The CDR3 is CSVDQNRGHDTEAFF. The CDR3 DNA reads TGCAGCGTGGACCAGAACAGGGGGCACGACACTGAAGCTTTCTTT.

This chain links TRBV19 with TRBJ2-3; possible D gene TRBD2, 5 bases. Germline CDR1 is LNHDA and CDR2 is SQIVND (reference sequence). V dropped 1 base and J dropped 2 bases, with 7 bases sitting between them. The CDR3 runs to 14 residues. CDR3 nucleotide sequence: TGTGCCAGTAGTATAGCGGGATACACAGATACGCAGTATTTT. This codes for CASSIAGYTDTQYF. The full variable domain, completed using reference TRBV19 and TRBJ2-3, is DGGITQSPKYLFRKEGQNVTLSCEQNLNHDAMYWYRQDPGQGLRLIYYSQIVNDFQKGDIAEGYSVSREKKESFPLTVTSAQKNPTAFYLCASSIAGYTDTQYFGPGTRLTVL.

The chain joins TRBV7-2 to TRBJ2-1, with 8 bases aligning to TRBD2. The J segment lost 12 bases and the V segment lost 2 bases, leaving 6 bases of the junction unmatched. The CDR3 covers 13 residues. Germline V lookup: CDR1 SGHTA, CDR2 FQGNSA. The CDR3 DNA reads as TGTGCCAGCAGCTTACCACAAAGCGGGGGGCAGTTCTTC. Protein: CASSLPQSGGQFF.

The rearrangement joins TRBV5-1 to TRBJ1-5; 9 positions match TRBD1. There are 15 residues in the CDR3. Germline CDR1 is SGHRS and CDR2 is YFSETQ. V was clipped by 4 bases and J by 1 base; unmatched bases: 3. The CDR3 spells CASSTTGGSNQPQHF. The DNA of the CDR3 is TGCGCCAGCAGCACGACAGGGGGGAGCAATCAGCCCCAGCATTTT. The whole variable domain, remainder taken from reference TRBV5-1 and TRBJ1-5, is KAGVTQTPRYLIKTRGQQVTLSCSPISGHRSVSWYQQTPGQGLQFLFEYFSETQRNKGNFPGRFSGRQFSNSRSEMNVSTLELGDSALYLCASSTTGGSNQPQHFGDGTRLSIL.

This clone showed up just once. The chain combines TRBV18 with TRBJ1-3; 7 bases match TRBD1. Germline CDR1 is KGHSH and CDR2 is LQKENI. The V and J ends lost 6 bases and 0 bases, in that order; junction bases with no gene match: 8. There are 16 residues in the CDR3. For the CDR3, the DNA is TGTGCCAGCTCTCCTATAACAGGGGACTCTGGAAACACCATATATTTT. This codes for CASSPITGDSGNTIYF.

The chain employs TRBV19 and TRBJ1-5; D may be TRBD1 (5 bases). Trimming left V 3 bases short and J 0 bases short, with 12 bases between. Germline V gene data show CDR1 as LNHDA and CDR2 as SQIVND (reference sequence). The CDR3 is made up of 16 amino acids. For the CDR3, the DNA is TGTGCCAGTAGTATCCGTGGGGGGTATAGCAATCAGCCCCAGCATTTT. Residues: CASSIRGGYSNQPQHF.

This rearrangement joins TRBV5-1 to TRBJ1-4; 8 bases match TRBD1. The CDR3 is 15 residues long. CDR1 and CDR2 (germline): SGHRS, YFSETQ. The V segment lost 4 bases and the J segment 4 bases; nucleotides outside the gene matches: 6. CDR3 sequence: CASSLRTGNNEKLFF. CDR3 DNA sequence: TGCGCCAGCAGCCTGAGGACAGGGAATAATGAAAAACTGTTTTTT.

This clone has just one count. The chain combines TRBV5-1 with TRBJ1-2; TRBD1 is a possible D gene (5 bases). Germline CDR1 and CDR2: SGHRS and YFSETQ. This CDR3 is built from 16 residues. V lost 3 bases, J lost 6 bases, and 21 bases lay in between. CDR3 nucleotides: TGCGCCAGCAGCTGGCCCGCCGATAGGGGTCCTGATGGCTACACCTTC. Encoded protein: CASSWPADRGPDGYTF.

This chain joins TRBV27 and TRBJ2-3; tentative D call: TRBD1 (5 bases). The CDR3 extends over 14 amino acids. Germline assignment: CDR1 MNHEY and CDR2 SMNVEV (reference sequence). Trimming pared 4 bases from V and 5 bases from J, leaving 13 bases between. CDR3: CASSSWTKIDTQYF. The CDR3 nucleotides read TGTGCCAGCAGTTCATGGACAAAGATAGATACGCAGTATTTT.

The V and J genes are TRBV10-2 and TRBJ1-6; no firm D call. Germline assignment: CDR1 WSHSY and CDR2 SAAADI. V was trimmed by 3 bases and J by 10 bases, leaving 10 bases between them. The CDR3 spans 13 residues. DNA for the CDR3: TGCGCCAGCAGTGATGGGAGGAACTCACCCCTCCACTTT. It yields the protein CASSDGRNSPLHF.